One and the same sample provided the 22 T cell receptor beta chains below, sequenced in a study of cytomegalovirus exposure and HLA in healthy donors. Researchers ran the PCR with 60 Vbeta and 13 Jbeta primers. Here immunoSEQ multiplex PCR was the method, and the copy in TCRdb shows in-frame clones only, minus some. The table includes more than 80,000 clones, approximately 74% detected once. Sample: PBMCs. The receptors were gathered from a woman in her seventies in good health and CMV-seropositive.

The genes are TRBV5-5 and TRBJ2-5; TRBD1 is a possible D gene (5 bases). Germline assignment: CDR1 SGHKS and CDR2 YYEKEE (reference sequence). The CDR3 loop spans 13 amino acids. V lost 1 base and J lost 5, with 9 bases in between. CDR3 protein: CASSLQGLETQYF. As DNA, the CDR3 is TGTGCCAGCAGCTTGCAGGGATTGGAGACCCAGTACTTC.

The chain couples TRBV28 to TRBJ1-1; 7 bases align to TRBD1. J lost 4 bases, V lost 2 bases, and 1 base had no gene match. Germline lookup yields CDR1 MDHEN and CDR2 SYDVKM. The CDR3 extends over 13 amino acids. CDR3 in DNA: TGTGCCAGCAGTTTAGACAGGGCCACTGAAGCTTTCTTT. It is translated as CASSLDRATEAFF.

The chain combines TRBV10-1 with TRBJ2-2; tentative D call: TRBD2 (5 bases). Germline-derived CDR1 and CDR2 are WNHNN and SYGVQD (reference sequence). This CDR3 contains 16 residues. V lost 3 bases and J 7 bases, leaving 18 bases between the germline ends. CDR3 coding DNA: TGCGCCAGCAGTGATTCGGCTCTCAGCGGCGGCGGGGAGCTGTTTTTT. The encoded protein is CASSDSALSGGGELFF.

The chain is built from TRBV7-6 and TRBJ2-1; D remains ambiguous. Germline V CDR1 and CDR2: SGHVS, FNYEAQ. The CDR3 extends over 15 amino acids. The ends were cut back, 0 bases at V and 3 bases at J, with 9 bases in the middle. The CDR3 spells CASSLAHASYNEQFF. CDR3 bases: TGTGCCAGCAGCTTAGCGCACGCCAGCTACAATGAGCAGTTCTTC.

The chain combines TRBV9 with TRBJ2-5, with a tentative D call TRBD2 (7 bases). This CDR3 spans 19 amino acids. Germline loops: CDR1 SGDLS, CDR2 YYNGEE. Between the trimmed V and J ends, which lost 4 bases and 3 bases, there was a span of 28 bases. In nucleotides, the CDR3 is TGTGCCAGCAGCTCCGCGAGACGGGGGGCTGGGGCGGGGGAAGAGACCCAGTACTTC. This translates into CASSSARRGAGAGEETQYF.

This clone was counted once. This sequence joins TRBV7-9 and TRBJ2-5; D is possibly TRBD1 (5 bases). This CDR3 is built from 14 residues. V was clipped by 0 bases and J by 2 bases, with 7 bases between them. Germline CDR1 is SEHNR and CDR2 is FQNEAQ (reference sequence). The CDR3 bases are TGTGCCAGCAGCTTAGCGCAGGGTCAAGAGACCCAGTACTTC. Protein product: CASSLAQGQETQYF.

V is TRBV28 and J is TRBJ2-7; 10 bases fit TRBD2. This CDR3 comprises 13 residues. V was pared by 4 bases and J by 9 bases, with 6 bases of the junction left unmatched. Germline V CDR1 and CDR2: MDHEN, SYDVKM. DNA of the CDR3: TGTGCCAGCAGTTCCTCAGCGGGAGGGGTGCAGTACTTC. Encoded protein: CASSSSAGGVQYF.

The rearrangement uses TRBV12-5 and TRBJ1-5, with TRBD1 as a possible D gene (6 bases). The CDR3 is 16 residues long. V was trimmed by 3 bases and J by 5 bases, leaving 17 bases between them. Per the germline V gene, CDR1 is LGHNT and CDR2 is FRNRAP. The CDR3: CASGFTPRDTDQPQHF. DNA for the CDR3: TGTGCTAGTGGTTTCACCCCCCGGGACACCGATCAGCCCCAGCATTTT.

Comment on this clone: The sample carries other DNA sequences with the same CDR3. The CDR3 sequence is CASSLIDEQYF. The CDR3 DNA reads as TGTGCCAGCAGTTTAATCGACGAGCAGTACTTC. The rearrangement uses TRBV28 and TRBJ2-7; D not resolved. The length of the CDR3 is 11 residues. V lost 2 bases and J 5 bases, leaving 4 bases between the germline ends. Per germline, CDR1 MDHEN and CDR2 SYDVKM.

The V call is TRBV27, the J call TRBJ2-7, with 15 bases matching TRBD2. The CDR3 has 15 amino acids. CDR1 and CDR2 (germline): MNHEY, SMNVEV (reference sequence). V was clipped by 5 bases and J by 6 bases; unmatched bases: 5. The CDR3 DNA reads as TGTGCCAGCAGTGGGACTAGCGGGAGGTCGACCGAGCAGTACTTC. The encoded protein is CASSGTSGRSTEQYF.

V usage is TRBV4-1 and J usage is TRBJ2-6; TRBD1 aligns across 10 bases. Looked up from germline, CDR1 is MGHRA and CDR2 is YSYEKL. The ends lost 1 base at V and 3 bases at J; junction bases unmatched: 6. The CDR3 covers 18 residues. In DNA, the CDR3 is TGCGCCAGCAGCCAAGGGGACAGGGGATTTTATGGGGCCAACGTCCTGACTTTC. Its translation is CASSQGDRGFYGANVLTF.

The chain is built from TRBV27 and TRBJ1-6; 7 nucleotides line up with TRBD1. In germline, CDR1 is MNHEY, CDR2 SMNVEV (reference sequence). Trimming took 8 bases from V and 2 from J; bases not matched to a gene: 12. This CDR3 comprises 17 residues. The CDR3 nucleotides read TGTGCCAGCGGTTCACTGACAGGGAGAACCTATAATTCACCCCTCCACTTT. It specifies CASGSLTGRTYNSPLHF.

The rearrangement uses TRBV12-5 and TRBJ2-7, with 8 bases fitting TRBD2. Unmatched junction bases numbered 5, after V lost 3 bases and J lost 1 base. From germline, CDR1 is LGHNT and CDR2 FRNRAP. CDR3 length equals 15 residues. In nucleotides, the CDR3 is TGTGCTAGTGGTTTAGGGGGACTAGGATCCTACGAGCAGTACTTC. It encodes CASGLGGLGSYEQYF.

The rearrangement uses TRBV29-1 and TRBJ2-7, with D possibly being TRBD1 (6 bases). CDR3 length: 14 amino acids. CDR1 SQVTM and CDR2 ANQGSEA come from the germline V gene. V was trimmed by 4 bases and J by 0 bases, leaving 13 bases between them. CDR3 in DNA: TGCAGCGTTGTACAGGGCCCGAGCTCCTACGAGCAGTACTTC. Translating gives CSVVQGPSSYEQYF.

This clone was seen more than once but under ten times. This sequence joins TRBV7-9 and TRBJ1-3; D is perhaps TRBD1 (5 bases). V lost 6 bases and J 6 bases, leaving 15 bases between the germline ends. Germline-derived CDR1 and CDR2 are SEHNR and FQNEAQ (reference sequence). CDR3 length equals 14 residues. CDR3 DNA: TGTGCCAGCAGTCCAAGGGGCGGAGAAAACACCATATATTTT. It yields the protein CASSPRGGENTIYF.

Concerning this clone: Germline is not matched at one junction end, which may reflect a read error. This chain uses TRBV7-9 with TRBJ2-7; 9 nucleotides agree with TRBD1. Germline CDR1 reads SEHNR; CDR2 reads FQNEAQ (reference sequence). The CDR3 is 16 amino acids. In DNA, the CDR3 is TGTTCCAGCAGCTTAGGACAGGGGTATGTCTCCTACGAGCAGTACTTC. Translation: CSSSLGQGYVSYEQYF.

The gene calls are TRBV7-3 and TRBJ2-1, with TRBD1 matching over 10 bases. Looked up from germline, CDR1 is SGHTA and CDR2 is FQGTGA. The CDR3 totals 16 residues. The V and J ends lost 3 bases and 7 bases, in that order; junction bases with no gene match: 9. The CDR3 DNA reads as TGTGCCAGCAGCTTGGCCGGGACAGGGGTAAAAAATGAGCAGTTCTTC. The encoded protein is CASSLAGTGVKNEQFF. Based on the CDR3 plus reference TRBV7-3 and TRBJ2-1, the full variable domain is GAGVSQTPSNKVTEKGKYVELRCDPISGHTALYWYRQSLGQGPEFLIYFQGTGAADDSGLPNDRFFAVRPEGSVSTLKIQRTERGDSAVYLCASSLAGTGVKNEQFFGPGTRLTVL.

The genes are TRBV7-8 and TRBJ1-5; D possibly corresponds to TRBD1 (5 bases). This CDR3 has 14 residues. Germline V gene data show CDR1 as SGHVS and CDR2 as FQNEAQ. V was shortened by 3 bases and J by 7 bases, with 13 bases between the two germline ends. CDR3 nucleotide sequence: TGTGCCAGCAGCTTGACAGTCCTGGGCCAGCCCCAGCATTTT. It is translated as CASSLTVLGQPQHF.

The chain uses TRBV2 and TRBJ2-1; 10 bases are a match to TRBD2. V lost 2 bases, J lost 6 bases, and 4 bases stayed unmatched. Germline V gives CDR1 SNHLY, CDR2 FYNNEI. The CDR3 is made up of 15 amino acids. The CDR3 nucleotides are TGTGCCAGCAGTGAACTAGCGGGAGTAGGCAATGAGCAGTTCTTC. Translating it yields CASSELAGVGNEQFF.

This clone occurred once. Here the CDR3 reads CSVEGWGGETQYF. DNA of the CDR3: TGCAGCGTTGAAGGTTGGGGGGGAGAGACCCAGTACTTC. V and J are TRBV29-1 and TRBJ2-5; 7 nucleotides align to TRBD2. Germline trimming cut 1 base from V and 4 bases from J; bases unmatched to any gene: 3. The CDR3 extends over 13 amino acids. CDR1 is SQVTM and CDR2 is ANQGSEA in the germline V gene.

The J gene is TRBJ2-3, the V gene TRBV7-6; TRBD2 aligns across 9 bases. V lost 2 bases, J lost 6 bases, and 3 bases stayed unmatched. The CDR3 length is 14 residues. CDR1 and CDR2 from the germline V gene are SGHVS and FNYEAQ. The CDR3 reads CASSLPAGGDTQYF. CDR3 bases: TGTGCCAGCAGCTTACCCGCGGGGGGGGATACGCAGTATTTT. Full variable domain (remainder filled in from reference TRBV7-6 and TRBJ2-3): GAGVSQSPRYKVTKRGQDVALRCDPISGHVSLYWYRQALGQGPEFLTYFNYEAQQDKSGLPNDRFSAERPEGSISTLTIQRTEQRDSAMYRCASSLPAGGDTQYFGPGTRLTVL.

This chain links TRBV2 with TRBJ2-7, with 8 bases identical to TRBD1. Germline V gene sequence: CDR1 SNHLY, CDR2 FYNNEI. The J segment lost 2 bases and the V segment lost 6 bases, leaving 3 bases of the junction unmatched. The CDR3 spans 13 residues. The CDR3 region is CASRETGAYEQYF. The DNA of the CDR3 is TGTGCCAGCAGAGAGACAGGGGCCTACGAGCAGTACTTC.